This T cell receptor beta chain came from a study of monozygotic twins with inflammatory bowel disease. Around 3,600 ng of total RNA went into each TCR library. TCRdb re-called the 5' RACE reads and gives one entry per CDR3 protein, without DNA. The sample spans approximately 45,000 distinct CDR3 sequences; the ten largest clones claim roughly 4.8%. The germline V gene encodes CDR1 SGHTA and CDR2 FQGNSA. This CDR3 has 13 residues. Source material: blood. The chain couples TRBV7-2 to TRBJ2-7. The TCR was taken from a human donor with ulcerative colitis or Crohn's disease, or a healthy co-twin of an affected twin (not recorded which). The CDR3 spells CASSLDGPYEQYF. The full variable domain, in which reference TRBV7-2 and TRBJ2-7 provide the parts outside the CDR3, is GAGVSQSPSNKVTEKGKDVELRCDPISGHTALYWYRQSLGQGLEFLIYFQGNSAPDKSGLPSDRFSAERTGGSVSTLTIQRTQQEDSAVYLCASSLDGPYEQYFGPGTRLTVT.